This TCR beta chain originates from a study of blood T cell repertoires in COVID-19. Background on the study: T cells, B-cell-depleted T cells, or PBMCs provided the cDNA or gDNA that served as material.

The length of the CDR3 is 12 residues. Per the germline V gene, CDR1 is ENHRY and CDR2 is SYGVKD. V gave up 10 bases and J gave up 2 bases, with 9 bases separating them. Clones were read by immunoSEQ multiplex PCR, and TCRdb kept only the in-frame ones, dropping some. The top ten hold approximately 2.9% of the sample, which has about 300,000 clones, approximately 89% seen once. Exposed volunteers were people who met a COVID-19 case within 2 weeks before study entry. The specimen was PBMCs or T cells enriched from blood (not recorded which). The genes are TRBV10-3 and TRBJ1-3; D is unresolved. The clonotype was recovered from a woman aged 45-65 years who had been exposed to COVID-19. The CDR3 reads CASQEAGNTIYF. The CDR3 coding sequence is TGTGCCAGCCAGGAGGCTGGAAACACCATATATTTT.